This note documents a single TCR beta chain sequence. This sample is drawn from a study of blood T cell repertoires in COVID-19. In the study overall: Acute and convalescent COVID-19 samples came from the United States, Italy and Spain. PBMCs, B-cell-depleted T cells, or T cells were the source of the cDNA or gDNA that made up the material.

V gave up 4 bases and J gave up 5 bases; unmatched junction bases: 7. Germline values: CDR1 SGDLS, CDR2 YYNGEE. The CDR3 runs to 15 residues. Authors' methods: Estimated nucleated cell counts came from reference gene primer amplification. The method was immunoSEQ multiplex PCR; TCRdb's version includes in-frame clones alone and lacks a portion of them. V, J and clone size are those of that table, while D and trimming were read from the DNA. Among a few hundred thousand clones, about 88% were seen once, and the ten largest hold around 4.6%. The chain couples TRBV9 to TRBJ2-5; the match to TRBD2 covers 11 bases. This receptor was identified in a woman in her thirties or forties who had recovered from COVID-19. The specimen was peripheral blood. The CDR3, as DNA: TGTGCCAGCAGCTATAGCGGGGGGGTCAGGGAGACCCAGTACTTC. Translation gives CASSYSGGVRETQYF.